This TCR beta chain appears in the sequencing data of a study of blood T cell repertoires in COVID-19. J lost 5 bases, V lost 4 bases, and 10 bases had no gene match. The germline CDR1 and CDR2 sequences are KGHSH and LQKENI. The CDR3 is 16 residues long. Here immunoSEQ multiplex PCR was the method, and the copy in TCRdb shows in-frame clones only, minus some. The data contain about 140,000 clones, 80% to 85% of them seen just once; the ten biggest clones take up under 7%. This clone was recorded only once. Individuals aged about 18 to 89 years were recruited from 24 US areas. This receptor was obtained from a man aged 40-49 years with acute COVID-19. Sequences were obtained from PBMCs or T cells enriched from blood (not recorded which). V usage is TRBV18 and J usage is TRBJ2-3, with 9 nucleotides matching TRBD1. Here the CDR3 reads CASSLGTGHNLDTQYF. The CDR3 DNA sequence: TGTGCCAGCTCACTGGGGACAGGGCACAATCTAGATACGCAGTATTTT.